Presented here are 2 T cell receptor beta chains from one specimen sequenced in a study of cytomegalovirus exposure and HLA in healthy donors (dated by TCRdb to between 2016 and 2019). Library preparation used the immunoSEQ multiplex PCR assay. Drawn from immuneACCESS, this table holds only the in-frame rearrangements with V and J called that TCRdb kept. Clones are partly lost; checked studies trace under half to an unresolved V gene and leave the rest unexplained. This sample comprises about 360,000 clones, 80% to 90% of them detected only once. The top ten hold over 0.75% of the sample. Sequencing was done on a sample of PBMCs. The receptors stem from a woman aged 18-30 years in good health and CMV-seronegative.

CDR3 nucleotide sequence: TGTGCCAGCAGTTCACTCGGGACAGGGCTGGGCTACACCTTC. Its protein product is CASSSLGTGLGYTF. The chain carries TRBV6-1 and TRBJ1-2, with TRBD1 matching over 9 bases. Germline values: CDR1 MNHNS, CDR2 SASEGT. J lost 8 bases, V lost 5 bases, and 9 bases had no gene match. The length of the CDR3 is 14 residues.

The V and J genes are TRBV27 and TRBJ1-5; D is perhaps TRBD1 (5 bases). The CDR3 runs to 14 residues. In germline, CDR1 is MNHEY, CDR2 SMNVEV (reference sequence). Trimming shortened V by 6 bases and J by 3 bases, and 12 bases separated the two germline ends. The chain's CDR3 is CASSQTASNQPQHF. The DNA of the CDR3 is TGTGCCAGCAGCCAGACAGCTTCCAATCAGCCCCAGCATTTT.